A single sample is the source of the 27 T cell receptor beta chains below, sequenced in a study of human T cells and chemical hapten exposure. TCRdb re-called the RACE reads with MiXCR, one entry per CDR3 protein. The data show about 85,000 distinct CDR3 sequences, approximately 10% seen once. This sample's time point: patch test 2, 6 weeks after DPC sensitization. Described treatment: therapeutic diphenylcyclopropenone sensitization with weekly scalp DPC. The source material was whole blood, sampled in connection with sensitization to the hapten diphenylcyclopropenone (DPC). All receptors derive from a man between 18 and 35 years old with alopecia areata. Some clones in this sample may be carry-over from other donors' samples.

This clonotype was seen repeatedly, ten times or more. V usage is TRBV5-4 and J usage is TRBJ2-4, with D perhaps TRBD1 (5 bases). The CDR3 covers 13 residues. The V and J ends lost 7 bases and 3 bases respectively, with 11 bases between them. Per germline, CDR1 SGHNT and CDR2 YYREEE (reference sequence). The CDR3 loop reads CASQWGGKNIQYF. The CDR3 DNA sequence: TGTGCCAGCCAATGGGGCGGCAAAAACATTCAGTACTTC.

This clonotype was seen at least ten times. The chain employs TRBV18 and TRBJ2-3; tentatively, D is TRBD2 (5 bases). Trimming left V 1 base short and J 6 bases short, with 14 bases between. Germline CDR1 and CDR2: KGHSH and LQKENI. The CDR3 extends over 15 amino acids. The DNA of the CDR3 is TGTGCCAGCTCACCACTTTCGCAAGGCGGGGATACGCAGTATTTT. The encoded protein is CASSPLSQGGDTQYF.

Here the CDR3 reads CASSPHSGGDEQYF. The CDR3 nucleotides read TGTGCCAGCAGCCCTCATAGCGGGGGGGACGAGCAGTACTTC. The chain carries TRBV9 and TRBJ2-7; 11 bases line up with TRBD2. This CDR3 has 14 amino acids. Trimming removed 4 bases from V and 5 bases from J; junction bases left unmatched: 5. From germline, CDR1 is SGDLS and CDR2 YYNGEE. Based on the CDR3 plus reference TRBV9 and TRBJ2-7, the full variable domain is DSGVTQTPKHLITATGQRVTLRCSPRSGDLSVYWYQQSLDQGLQFLIQYYNGEERAKGNILERFSAQQFPDLHSELNLSSLELGDSALYFCASSPHSGGDEQYFGPGTRLTVT.

This clonotype was counted between two and nine times. This chain connects TRBV18 to TRBJ2-7; D gene uncertain. Germline CDR1 KGHSH, CDR2 LQKENI. The CDR3 loop spans 13 amino acids. The germline V and J ends were trimmed by 2 bases and 6 bases, with 11 bases remaining between them. In DNA, the CDR3 is TGTGCCAGCTCACCAACAGCGCTCGGCGAGCAGTACGTC. Its translation: CASSPTALGEQYV.

This clonotype was detected only a few times. The rearrangement links TRBV7-3 to TRBJ1-3; D is uncertain. V was pared by 0 bases and J by 4 bases, with 4 bases between. This CDR3 is 13 amino acids long. Germline V gives CDR1 SGHTA, CDR2 FQGTGA. CDR3 sequence: CASSLTAGNTIYF. The CDR3 DNA follows: TGTGCCAGCAGCTTAACGGCCGGAAACACCATATATTTT.

In its sample, this clonotype was seen a few times. The rearrangement joins TRBV6-2 or TRBV6-3 to TRBJ2-1, with 10 positions matching TRBD1. V shed 8 bases and J 0 bases; nucleotides not matched to a gene: 19. Germline values: CDR1 MNHEY, CDR2 SVGEGT. The CDR3 consists of 20 residues. The CDR3 coding sequence is TGTGCCAGCGGATATCGACCGGGACAGGGGTCCGACAGCTCCTACAATGAGCAGTTCTTC. Translated: CASGYRPGQGSDSSYNEQFF.

This clonotype has just a few counts. The chain joins TRBV6-2 or TRBV6-3 to TRBJ2-6; D not resolved. Trimming removed 4 bases at V and 1 base at J, with 17 bases between. The CDR3 has 18 amino acids. CDR1 and CDR2 (germline): MNHEY, SVGEGT. CDR3 DNA sequence: TGTGCCAGCAGTTCCCTGCTACAGAGTGGATCTGGGGCCAACGTCCTGACTTTC. This encodes CASSSLLQSGSGANVLTF.

This clonotype was seen repeatedly, ten times or more. The J gene is TRBJ2-3, the V gene TRBV7-2; D uncertain. The CDR3 has 14 amino acids. V shed 1 base and J shed 5 bases, with 10 bases lying between them. CDR1 SGHTA and CDR2 FQGNSA come from the germline V gene. CDR3: CASSLETPEDTQYF. Written as DNA, the CDR3 is TGTGCCAGCAGCTTAGAAACTCCGGAAGATACGCAGTATTTT.

V gene TRBV4-1 combines with J gene TRBJ2-7; no clear D. The V end lost 1 base, the J end lost 6 bases, and 7 bases lay between the germline ends. From germline, CDR1 is MGHRA and CDR2 YSYEKL. This CDR3 region has 12 residues. DNA of the CDR3: TGCGCCAGCAGCCAAGCAGGCGGCGAGCAGTACTTC. Amino acids: CASSQAGGEQYF.

This clonotype was counted a single time. The J gene is TRBJ2-2, the V gene TRBV4-3, with D unclear. The CDR3 spans 16 residues. Germline CDR1 is LGHNA and CDR2 is YSLEER. With 0 bases removed from V and 2 bases from J, the gap between germline ends came to 10 bases. The CDR3 bases are TGCGCCAGCAGCCAAGATAGGAACAGTAACACCGGGGAGCTGTTTTTT. It yields the protein CASSQDRNSNTGELFF.

The chain couples TRBV9 to TRBJ2-1; D not resolved. The CDR3 length is 13 residues. The V and J ends lost 2 bases and 7 bases respectively, with 10 bases between them. Per germline, CDR1 SGDLS and CDR2 YYNGEE. CDR3 DNA: TGTGCCAGCAGCGTGGAGCCGCGAAATGAGCAGTTCTTC. This encodes CASSVEPRNEQFF.

The chain carries TRBV7-2 and TRBJ1-2; D is perhaps TRBD1 (6 bases). This CDR3 is built from 12 residues. In germline, CDR1 is SGHTA, CDR2 FQGNSA. V was cut by 6 bases and J by 4 bases, with 9 bases left in between. CDR3 loop: CASSRDTYGYTF. The CDR3, as DNA: TGTGCCAGCAGTCGGGACACCTATGGCTACACCTTC. Complete variable domain (other parts from reference TRBV7-2 and TRBJ1-2): GAGVSQSPSNKVTEKGKDVELRCDPISGHTALYWYRQSLGQGLEFLIYFQGNSAPDKSGLPSDRFSAERTGGSVSTLTIQRTQQEDSAVYLCASSRDTYGYTFGSGTRLTVV.

This clonotype has a handful of counts. The genes are TRBV5-4 and TRBJ1-4; D gene uncertain. Germline V gene sequence: CDR1 SGHNT, CDR2 YYREEE (reference sequence). The CDR3 sequence is 14 residues long. V lost 5 bases, J lost 7 bases, and 15 bases lay in between. CDR3 DNA sequence: TGTGCCAGCAGTCATCCGAGGGATCCTGAAAAACTGTTTTTT. Its translation is CASSHPRDPEKLFF.

This clonotype was counted ten times or more. This chain links TRBV4-1 with TRBJ1-1; D perhaps matches TRBD1 (5 bases). In germline, CDR1 is MGHRA, CDR2 YSYEKL. V dropped 0 bases and J dropped 6 bases, with 14 bases sitting between them. CDR3 length equals 15 residues. In DNA form, the CDR3 reads TGCGCCAGCAGCCAAGAGGGGCGGGGATCCCCTGAAGCTTTCTTT. Its translation: CASSQEGRGSPEAFF.

The DNA for the CDR3 is TGTGCCAGCAGCCCGGGACGGATCCAAGAGACCCAGTACTTC. It translates to CASSPGRIQETQYF. The V gene is TRBV11-2, the J gene TRBJ2-5; D may match TRBD1 or TRBD2 (5 bases each). Germline V gives CDR1 SGHAT, CDR2 FQNNGV. Between the trimmed V and J ends, which lost 5 bases and 1 base, there was a span of 11 bases. This CDR3 is built from 14 residues.

This clonotype was counted a few times. The chain couples TRBV25-1 to TRBJ1-1; D call uncertain. CDR1 is MGHDK and CDR2 is SYGVNS in the germline V gene. V shed 5 bases and J shed 6 bases, with 7 bases lying between them. This CDR3 comprises 11 residues. CDR3 bases: TGTGCCAGCAGTCGCTACGCTGAAGCTTTCTTT. Its translation: CASSRYAEAFF.

The chain joins TRBV29-1 to TRBJ1-1, with no clear D. The CDR3 contains 11 residues. Germline CDR1 and CDR2: SQVTM and ANQGSEA. V was shortened by 5 bases and J by 4 bases, with 8 bases between the two germline ends. The CDR3 here is CSVPAVTEAFF. As DNA, the CDR3 is TGCAGCGTTCCGGCCGTCACTGAAGCTTTCTTT.

This clonotype was seen ten or more times. The chain is built from TRBV6-5 and TRBJ2-7; 7 bases align to TRBD1. CDR3 length: 14 residues. Germline V CDR1 and CDR2: MNHEY, SVGAGI. Trimming took 4 bases from V and 2 from J; bases not matched to a gene: 5. CDR3 nucleotides: TGTGCCAGCAGTTCGTCCGGGACAGCCTACGAGCAGTACTTC. Protein: CASSSSGTAYEQYF.

A few counts support this clonotype. The chain recombines TRBV20-1 with TRBJ2-1; 7 positions agree with TRBD1. CDR1 and CDR2 from the germline V gene are DFQATT and SNEGSKA (reference sequence). The ends lost 3 bases at V and 6 bases at J; junction bases unmatched: 8. This CDR3 contains 14 residues. The DNA of the CDR3 is TGCAGTGCTAGCTCAGGGGGAATGGGCAATGAGCAGTTCTTC. Protein sequence: CSASSGGMGNEQFF.

CDR3 DNA: TGTGCCAGCAGTTTTGAGGGGCGCACAGATACGCAGTATTTT. The encoded protein is CASSFEGRTDTQYF. The gene calls are TRBV11-2 and TRBJ2-3; D might be TRBD1 or TRBD2, each matching 5 bases. Per the germline V gene, CDR1 is SGHAT and CDR2 is FQNNGV. The V gene lost 6 bases and the J gene lost 1 base, with 11 bases spanning the gap. The CDR3 is 14 amino acids.

The sample holds a few counts of this clonotype. J is TRBJ2-1 and V is TRBV18, with 7 bases matching TRBD1. Trimming at V came to 2 bases and at J to 7 bases, leaving 5 bases not matched to a gene. The length of the CDR3 is 14 residues. Germline CDR1 reads KGHSH; CDR2 reads LQKENI. As DNA, the CDR3 is TGTGCCAGCTCACCATCCAGGGGGTGGAATGAGCAGTTCTTC. Its translation is CASSPSRGWNEQFF.

This clonotype was observed a few times. J is TRBJ2-1 and V is TRBV20-1; 9 bases fit TRBD1. The CDR3 has 14 amino acids. Trimming cost V 2 bases and J 8 bases; bases outside gene matches: 7. Germline loops: CDR1 DFQATT, CDR2 SNEGSKA (reference sequence). CDR3 DNA: TGCAGTGCTAGACAATTTACAGGGGGCGATGAGCAGTTCTTC. This encodes CSARQFTGGDEQFF.

Ten or more counts support this clonotype. The chain joins TRBV28 to TRBJ1-4, with 10 bases matching TRBD1. CDR1 and CDR2 (germline): MDHEN, SYDVKM. The CDR3 is made up of 15 amino acids. J lost 7 bases, V lost 3 bases, and 5 bases had no gene match. The CDR3 sequence is CASSLRQGAGEKLFF. For the CDR3, the DNA is TGTGCCAGCAGTTTGCGACAGGGGGCCGGTGAAAAACTGTTTTTT.

V gene TRBV27 combines with J gene TRBJ2-2, with 9 bases aligning to TRBD1. V gave up 2 bases and J gave up 8 bases; unmatched junction bases: 6. The germline V gene encodes CDR1 MNHEY and CDR2 SMNVEV (reference sequence). The length of the CDR3 is 15 residues. As DNA, the CDR3 is TGTGCCAGCAGTTTAAGGGACAGGGTATCGGGGGAGCTGTTTTTT. Residues: CASSLRDRVSGELFF.

This clonotype has just a few counts. The chain uses TRBV4-1 and TRBJ1-1; TRBD1 agrees at 7 bases. Per germline, CDR1 MGHRA and CDR2 YSYEKL. The length of the CDR3 is 15 residues. J was trimmed by 0 bases and V by 4 bases; bases with no gene match: 5. CDR3 DNA: TGCGCCAGCAGCCTTTCCGGACAGGTGAACACTGAAGCTTTCTTT. Its protein product is CASSLSGQVNTEAFF.

The V call is TRBV5-8, the J call TRBJ1-4; unclear D gene. Looked up from germline, CDR1 is SGHTS and CDR2 is YDEGEE. V gave up 4 bases and J gave up 8 bases, with 18 bases separating them. CDR3 length: 15 residues. The CDR3 region has the DNA TGTGCCAGCAGCCAGGAGGGCCGGGGTGGAGAAAAACTGTTTTTT. Residues: CASSQEGRGGEKLFF. The full variable domain, completed using reference TRBV5-8 and TRBJ1-4, is EAGVTQSPTHLIKTRGQQATLRCSPISGHTSVYWYQQALGLGLQFLLWYDEGEERNRGNFPPRFSGRQFPNYSSELNVNALELEDSALYLCASSQEGRGGEKLFFGSGTQLSVL.

The chain has TRBV6-5 and TRBJ2-7; TRBD1 aligns across 12 bases. The CDR3 has 14 amino acids. Trimming at V came to 6 bases and at J to 7 bases, leaving 7 bases not matched to a gene. Germline V lookup: CDR1 MNHEY, CDR2 SVGAGI. The CDR3: CASRRDRGQEEQYV. The CDR3 DNA follows: TGTGCCAGCAGAAGGGACAGGGGGCAGGAAGAGCAGTACGTC.